The entry below describes one T cell receptor (beta chain). The data are from a study of PD-1 blockade in mismatch repair-deficient tumors. TCRdb's table, derived via immunoSEQ multiplex PCR, lists solely in-frame clones and lacks some. This sample has some 27,000 clones, with approximately 84% found just once. The CDR3 has 17 residues. V was clipped by 2 bases and J by 5 bases, with 22 bases between them. Germline CDR1 and CDR2: KGHSY and FQNENV. A few pembrolizumab responders had their TCRs sequenced. The rearrangement joins TRBV16 to TRBJ2-7, with a tentative D call TRBD2 (7 bases). The source was PBMCs, collected before pembrolizumab treatment. This sequence originates from an adult with mismatch repair-deficient cancer. The CDR3 DNA follows: TGTGCCAGCAGCCAACTAGGGAGGGGGAGCGGGATCCACGAGCAGTACTTC. Its protein product is CASSQLGRGSGIHEQYF.